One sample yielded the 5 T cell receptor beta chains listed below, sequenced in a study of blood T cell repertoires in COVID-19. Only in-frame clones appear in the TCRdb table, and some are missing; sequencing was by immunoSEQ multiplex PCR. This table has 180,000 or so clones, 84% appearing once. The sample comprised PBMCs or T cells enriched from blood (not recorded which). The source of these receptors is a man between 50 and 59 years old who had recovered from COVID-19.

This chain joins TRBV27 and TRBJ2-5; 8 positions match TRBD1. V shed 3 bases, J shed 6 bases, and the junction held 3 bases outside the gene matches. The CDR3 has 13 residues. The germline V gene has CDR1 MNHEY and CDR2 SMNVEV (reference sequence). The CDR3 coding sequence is TGTGCCAGCAGTTTCCGACAGGGGCAGACCCAGTACTTC. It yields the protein CASSFRQGQTQYF.

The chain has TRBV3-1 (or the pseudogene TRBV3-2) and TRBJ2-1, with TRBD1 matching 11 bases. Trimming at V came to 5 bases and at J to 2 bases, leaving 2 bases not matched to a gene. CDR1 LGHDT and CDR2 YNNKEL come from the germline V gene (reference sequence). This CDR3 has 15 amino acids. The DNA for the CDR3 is TGTGCCAGCAGCGCGGGACAGGGGGCCTACAATGAGCAGTTCTTC. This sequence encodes CASSAGQGAYNEQFF.

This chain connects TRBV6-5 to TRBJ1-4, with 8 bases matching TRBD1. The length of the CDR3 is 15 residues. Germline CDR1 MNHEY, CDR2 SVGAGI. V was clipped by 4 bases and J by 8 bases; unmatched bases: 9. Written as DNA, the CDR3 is TGTGCCAGCAGTTCTTGGACAGGGAAGGGCGAAAAACTGTTTTTT. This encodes CASSSWTGKGEKLFF.

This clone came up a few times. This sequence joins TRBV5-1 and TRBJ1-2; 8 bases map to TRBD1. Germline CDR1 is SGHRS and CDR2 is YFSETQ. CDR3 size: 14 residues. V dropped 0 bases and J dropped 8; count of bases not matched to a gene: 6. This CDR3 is CASSLAQGALGYTF. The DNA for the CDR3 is TGCGCCAGCAGCTTGGCCCAGGGGGCTCTCGGCTACACCTTC.

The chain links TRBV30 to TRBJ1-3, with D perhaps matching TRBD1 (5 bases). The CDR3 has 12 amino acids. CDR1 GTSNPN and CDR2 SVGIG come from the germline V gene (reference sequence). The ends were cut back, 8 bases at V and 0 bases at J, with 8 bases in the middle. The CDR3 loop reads CATGNSGNTIYF. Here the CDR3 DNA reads TGTGCCACAGGAAACTCTGGAAACACCATATATTTT.